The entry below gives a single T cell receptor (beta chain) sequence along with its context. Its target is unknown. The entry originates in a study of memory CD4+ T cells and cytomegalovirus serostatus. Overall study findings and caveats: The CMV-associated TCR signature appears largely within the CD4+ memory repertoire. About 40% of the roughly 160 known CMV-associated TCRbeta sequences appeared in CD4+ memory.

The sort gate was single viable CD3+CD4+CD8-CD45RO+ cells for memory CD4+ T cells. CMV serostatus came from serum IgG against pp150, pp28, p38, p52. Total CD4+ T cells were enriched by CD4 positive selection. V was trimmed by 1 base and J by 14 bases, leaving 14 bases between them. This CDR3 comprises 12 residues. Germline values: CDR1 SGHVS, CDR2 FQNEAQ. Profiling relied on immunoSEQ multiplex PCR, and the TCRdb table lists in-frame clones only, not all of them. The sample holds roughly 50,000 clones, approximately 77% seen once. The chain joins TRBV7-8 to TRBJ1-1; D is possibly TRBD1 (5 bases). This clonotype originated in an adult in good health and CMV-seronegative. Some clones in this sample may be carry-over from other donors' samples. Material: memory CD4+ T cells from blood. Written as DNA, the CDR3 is TGTGCCAGCAGCTTAGGGGGCGGAAGGGGATTCTTT. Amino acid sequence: CASSLGGGRGFF. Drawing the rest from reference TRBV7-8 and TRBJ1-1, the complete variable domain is GAGVSQSPRYKVAKRGQDVALRCDPISGHVSLFWYQQALGQGPEFLTYFQNEAQLDKSGLPSDRFFAERPEGSVSTLKIQRTQQEDSAVYLCASSLGGGRGFFGQGTRLTVV.